One sample yielded the 30 T cell receptor beta chains listed below, sequenced in a study of blood T cells in healthy people across ages (dated by TCRdb to about 2015). Library method: 5' RACE. Sequenced using an Illumina HiSeq 2500. A second PCR of roughly 7 to 11 cycles was performed with a sample-barcoded 5' primer and a J-beta primer mix. TCRdb reworked the public reads: Q25 trimming with fastp, MiXCR clone assembly, productive beta chains retained. Identical CDR3 protein sequences are pooled into one entry, listed with their most common genes and DNA. The sample yields hundreds of thousands of distinct CDR3 sequences; around 30% were counted once. Jointly, the top ten make up 17% of the sample. The sample consisted of blood. These receptors were obtained from a woman of 80 years or more in good health.

At least ten counts were recorded for this clonotype. V usage is TRBV27 and J usage is TRBJ2-3, with 8 bases that match TRBD1. Per the germline V gene, CDR1 is MNHEY and CDR2 is SMNVEV (reference sequence). The CDR3 consists of 16 residues. After removal of 2 bases from V and 5 bases from J, the junction contained 9 bases not matched to a gene. In DNA form, the CDR3 reads TGTGCCAGCAGTTTAGAATGGGACAGGAGGGTAGATACGCAGTATTTT. Translating gives CASSLEWDRRVDTQYF.

In its sample, this clonotype was seen a few times. A read error is possible here, since a much larger clone lies one base away. The chain couples TRBV5-1 to TRBJ2-1; D is ambiguous. The CDR3 is 11 residues long. The V gene's germline CDR1 is SGHRS and CDR2 YFSETQ. CDR3 coding DNA: TGCGCCGGCAGATTCGTGAATGAGCAGTTCTTC. It yields the protein CAGRFVNEQFF.

This clonotype came up once. This chain uses TRBV5-1 with TRBJ2-7; 8 positions agree with TRBD1. This CDR3 contains 20 residues. CDR1 is SGHRS and CDR2 is YFSETQ in the germline V gene. J lost 7 bases, V lost 4 bases, and 28 bases had no gene match. CDR3 coding DNA: TGCGCCAGCAGCAGAACCACCGGGACAGGCACCACCCCCCCCTCTGGGGAGCAGTACTTC. Translation gives CASSRTTGTGTTPPSGEQYF.

V usage is TRBV5-1 and J usage is TRBJ1-1; 7 bases align to TRBD1. J gave up 1 base and V 4 bases, and 7 bases lay outside the gene matches. CDR3 length equals 15 residues. Germline V CDR1 and CDR2: SGHRS, YFSETQ. The CDR3 DNA sequence: TGCGCCAGCAGCCCCCTGACAGGGAAGAACACTGAAGCTTTCTTT. Amino acid sequence: CASSPLTGKNTEAFF.

This clonotype was counted ten times or more. This chain connects TRBV5-1 to TRBJ1-2; D is possibly TRBD1 (5 bases). Germline V CDR1 and CDR2: SGHRS, YFSETQ. This CDR3 is built from 13 residues. The ends were cut back, 2 bases at V and 1 base at J, with 6 bases in the middle. The CDR3 loop reads CASSLQVNYGYTF. The CDR3 DNA is TGCGCCAGCAGCTTACAGGTTAACTATGGCTACACCTTC.

This clonotype came up many times. The CDR3 spells CASSLGQSGANVLTF. The CDR3 DNA follows: TGTGCCAGCAGTTTGGGACAGTCTGGGGCCAACGTCCTGACTTTC. The chain joins TRBV27 to TRBJ2-6; TRBD1 matches 7 bases. CDR3 length equals 15 residues. In germline, CDR1 is MNHEY, CDR2 SMNVEV (reference sequence). V was pared by 3 bases and J by 1 base, with 0 bases of the junction left unmatched. Complete variable domain (other parts from reference TRBV27 and TRBJ2-6): EAQVTQNPRYLITVTGKKLTVTCSQNMNHEYMSWYRQDPGLGLRQIYYSMNVEVTDKGDVPEGYKVSRKEKRNFPLILESPSPNQTSLYFCASSLGQSGANVLTFGAGSRLTVL.

Note on this clonotype: This may stem from a read error, because a much larger clone lies one nucleotide away. The gene calls are TRBV12-3 or TRBV12-4 and TRBJ2-5; 10 nucleotides agree with TRBD2. Trimming cost V 2 bases and J 11 bases; bases outside gene matches: 8. The CDR3 loop spans 14 amino acids. CDR3: CASSLRSGGYEQYF. The DNA of the CDR3 is TGTGCCAGCAGTTTACGTAGCGGGGGGTATGAGCAGTACTTC.

Of note for this clonotype: Germline is not matched at one junction end, which may reflect a read error. The gene calls are TRBV20-1 and TRBJ2-3, with TRBD1 matching over 12 bases. The CDR3 covers 16 residues. Germline CDR1 is DFQATT and CDR2 is SNEGSKA (reference sequence). The DNA of the CDR3 is TGCAGTGCTAGTAGGGACAGGGGGCGGTCGACAGATACGCGGTATTTT. Residues: CSASRDRGRSTDTRYF.

This clonotype was found many times. The chain employs TRBV28 and TRBJ2-7; possibly TRBD1 for D (5 bases). The CDR3 is 14 residues long. The V gene lost 3 bases and the J gene lost 5 bases, with 14 bases spanning the gap. Germline values: CDR1 MDHEN, CDR2 SYDVKM. CDR3 DNA sequence: TGTGCCAGCAGTTTCGACAGTGTAAGCCACGAGCAGTACTTC. Its translation is CASSFDSVSHEQYF.

The V gene is TRBV15, the J gene TRBJ2-5, with TRBD2 identical over 14 bases. CDR3 size: 16 residues. Germline V CDR1 and CDR2: LNHNV, YYDKDF (reference sequence). The V segment lost 5 bases and the J segment 5 bases; nucleotides outside the gene matches: 7. The CDR3 here is CATSVRLAGGRETQYF. As DNA, the CDR3 is TGTGCCACCAGCGTCCGACTAGCGGGGGGGCGTGAGACCCAGTACTTC.

This clonotype appeared a few times. This may be a read error: a much more frequent sequence differs by one nucleotide. The chain is built from TRBV29-1 and TRBJ2-1; 9 positions agree with TRBD2. The length of the CDR3 is 13 residues. V dropped 4 bases and J dropped 4; count of bases not matched to a gene: 2. Germline assignment: CDR1 SQVTM and CDR2 ANQGSEA. The CDR3 sequence is CSVGSGGYNEQFF. The CDR3 nucleotides read TGCAGCGTTGGTAGCGGGGGATACAATGAGCAGTTCTTC.

The CDR3 nucleotides are TGCAGCGTTGAAGGGACAGGGGACTCCTACGAGCAGTACTTC. Protein product: CSVEGTGDSYEQYF. V gene TRBV29-1 combines with J gene TRBJ2-7, with TRBD1 matching 9 bases. Germline CDR1 and CDR2: SQVTM and ANQGSEA. With V trimmed by 1 base and J by 0 bases, 1 base remained unmatched. The CDR3 sequence is 14 residues long.

The CDR3 nucleotides read TGCGCCAGCAGCCAAGATCGTCTAGGGGATCTGGCCCAGTACTTC. Amino acid sequence: CASSQDRLGDLAQYF. The chain employs TRBV4-1 and TRBJ2-5; D is perhaps TRBD1 (5 bases). The CDR3 runs to 15 residues. The V end lost 0 bases, the J end lost 9 bases, and 17 bases lay between the germline ends. Germline-derived CDR1 and CDR2 are MGHRA and YSYEKL.

The J gene is TRBJ1-2, the V gene TRBV27; a weak D match, TRBD1 (5 bases). V shed 5 bases and J shed 5 bases, with 15 bases lying between them. This CDR3 spans 14 amino acids. CDR1 and CDR2 (germline): MNHEY, SMNVEV (reference sequence). The CDR3 sequence: CASSVTGAGYGYTF. The CDR3 nucleotides are TGTGCCAGCAGTGTCACCGGGGCGGGATATGGCTACACCTTC.

The table lists this clonotype with many counts. The chain combines TRBV30 with TRBJ1-2; tentative D call: TRBD1 (6 bases). Germline V gives CDR1 GTSNPN, CDR2 SVGIG (reference sequence). The V end was cut by 3 bases, the J end by 2 bases, with 10 bases between. This CDR3 comprises 13 residues. The CDR3 DNA is TGTGCCTGGAGAAGAACAGGGAACTATGGCTACACCTTC. The encoded protein is CAWRRTGNYGYTF.

This clonotype was seen repeatedly, ten times or more. The CDR3 spells CSAPGTKSYEQYF. CDR3 bases: TGCAGTGCTCCCGGGACAAAGTCCTACGAGCAGTACTTC. The chain couples TRBV20-1 to TRBJ2-7; D perhaps matches TRBD1 (6 bases). The V and J ends lost 5 bases and 1 base respectively, with 12 bases between them. The CDR3 covers 13 residues. From germline, CDR1 is DFQATT and CDR2 SNEGSKA (reference sequence).

This clonotype has at least ten counts. V gene TRBV2 combines with J gene TRBJ2-2, with a tentative D call TRBD1 (6 bases). Germline V gene sequence: CDR1 SNHLY, CDR2 FYNNEI. The V and J ends lost 6 bases and 1 base respectively, with 12 bases between them. This CDR3 spans 15 amino acids. The CDR3 nucleotides are TGTGCCAGCAGCCTACAGGGATTGAACACCGGGGAGCTGTTTTTT. Protein sequence: CASSLQGLNTGELFF.

The chain couples TRBV5-1 to TRBJ1-5; D is perhaps TRBD1 (6 bases). This CDR3 is built from 15 residues. Germline CDR1 is SGHRS and CDR2 is YFSETQ. V gave up 4 bases and J gave up 5 bases, with 16 bases separating them. The CDR3 protein is CASSRLGTPDQPQHF. CDR3 nucleotides: TGCGCCAGCAGCAGACTCGGGACACCGGATCAGCCCCAGCATTTT. Looking up the rest from reference TRBV5-1 and TRBJ1-5 gives the full variable domain: KAGVTQTPRYLIKTRGQQVTLSCSPISGHRSVSWYQQTPGQGLQFLFEYFSETQRNKGNFPGRFSGRQFSNSRSEMNVSTLELGDSALYLCASSRLGTPDQPQHFGDGTRLSIL.

This rearrangement joins TRBV20-1 to TRBJ2-3; D gene unclear. Trimming removed 6 bases from V and 2 bases from J, with 6 bases in between. The CDR3 is made up of 11 amino acids. Germline V gives CDR1 DFQATT, CDR2 SNEGSKA (reference sequence). The CDR3 DNA sequence: TGCAGTGCCCCAGCCACAGATACGCAGTATTTT. Its protein product is CSAPATDTQYF.

The chain carries TRBV7-2 and TRBJ2-3; 13 bases agree with TRBD2. The CDR3 extends over 14 amino acids. Germline trimming cut 7 bases from V and 6 bases from J; bases unmatched to any gene: 4. Germline CDR1 and CDR2: SGHTA and FQGNSA. This chain's CDR3 is CASTGTSGADTQYF. The CDR3 coding sequence is TGTGCCAGCACCGGGACTAGCGGGGCCGATACGCAGTATTTT.

This clonotype has ten or more counts. The genes are TRBV14 and TRBJ2-7; 8 nucleotides agree with TRBD1. Per germline, CDR1 SGHDN and CDR2 FVKESK. The CDR3 length is 14 residues. Trimming cost V 4 bases and J 4 bases; bases outside gene matches: 6. The CDR3 DNA follows: TGTGCCAGCAGCCCGCAGGGGGCCAAATACGAGCAGTACTTC. It specifies CASSPQGAKYEQYF.

This clonotype turned up a few times. The chain couples TRBV6-1 to TRBJ2-5; D is perhaps TRBD2 (6 bases). The V end lost 1 base, the J end lost 11 bases, and 20 bases lay between the germline ends. There are 15 residues in the CDR3. CDR1 is MNHNS, CDR2 SASEGT, per germline. CDR3 amino acids: CASSEGTTVYNEQYF. CDR3 nucleotide sequence: TGTGCCAGCAGTGAAGGGACTACGGTCTACAATGAGCAGTACTTC.

This clonotype appeared many times. The V and J genes are TRBV20-1 and TRBJ2-3, with TRBD1 matching 7 bases. V was clipped by 5 bases and J by 1 base; unmatched bases: 6. The CDR3 totals 14 residues. The germline V gene encodes CDR1 DFQATT and CDR2 SNEGSKA (reference sequence). The CDR3 loop reads CSALDRAGTDTQYF. As DNA, the CDR3 is TGCAGTGCTCTAGACAGGGCCGGCACAGATACGCAGTATTTT.

This clonotype was detected only a few times. The chain combines TRBV7-2 with TRBJ1-1, with D uncertain. The CDR3 length is 14 residues. Germline-derived CDR1 and CDR2 are SGHTA and FQGNSA. The ends were cut back, 0 bases at V and 6 bases at J, with 11 bases in the middle. The CDR3 nucleotides are TGTGCCAGCAGCTTAGCGTTAACTGAGGCTGAAGCTTTCTTT. Translation gives CASSLALTEAEAFF.

This clonotype came up a few times. V usage is TRBV20-1 and J usage is TRBJ1-1; TRBD1 is a possible D gene (6 bases). This CDR3 is 14 amino acids long. Germline V gives CDR1 DFQATT, CDR2 SNEGSKA (reference sequence). Trimming stripped 5 bases from V and 3 bases from J, with 16 bases between. CDR3 nucleotide sequence: TGCAGTGCTCCCCCCCAGGGGAGATACACTGAAGCTTTCTTT. Translating it yields CSAPPQGRYTEAFF.

This chain connects TRBV24-1 to TRBJ2-5; the D gene is possibly TRBD1 (7 bases). The CDR3 spans 15 residues. Germline assignment: CDR1 KGHDR and CDR2 SFDVKD. V lost 3 bases to trimming and J lost 11 bases, with 21 bases between them. The CDR3 region is CATSDGGTVDNEQYF. CDR3 DNA: TGTGCCACCAGTGATGGGGGGACAGTAGACAATGAGCAGTACTTC.

This clonotype was seen many times. CDR3 loop: CSARMPGYQETQYF. In DNA form, the CDR3 reads TGCAGTGCTAGAATGCCGGGCTACCAAGAGACCCAGTACTTC. The rearrangement joins TRBV20-1 to TRBJ2-5; D gene unclear. Germline values: CDR1 DFQATT, CDR2 SNEGSKA (reference sequence). This CDR3 is built from 14 residues. The V gene lost 2 bases and the J gene lost 0 bases, with 10 bases spanning the gap.

With respect to this clonotype: Possible read error: a much larger clone is one base away. The chain carries TRBV7-2 and TRBJ2-1; TRBD2 matches at 10 bases. The germline CDR1 and CDR2 sequences are SGHTA and FQGNSA. CDR3 length equals 14 residues. V dropped 3 bases and J dropped 6; count of bases not matched to a gene: 2. As DNA, the CDR3 is TGTGCCAGCAGCTTCGCTAGCGGGGGCAATGAGCAGTTCTTC. Translation: CASSFASGGNEQFF.

The chain links TRBV2 to TRBJ2-7, with 9 bases fitting TRBD1. CDR1 is SNHLY and CDR2 is FYNNEI in the germline V gene. Losses at the gene ends were 4 bases for V and 7 bases for J; bases not matched to a gene: 11. CDR3 length: 15 residues. CDR3 in DNA: TGTGCCAGCAGTGTCCGGGACAGGGTGAACAATGAGCAGTACTTC. Translating it yields CASSVRDRVNNEQYF.

This clonotype was detected ten times or more. The gene calls are TRBV12-3 or TRBV12-4 and TRBJ2-5, with 8 bases matching TRBD1. This CDR3 has 14 amino acids. V lost 9 bases and J lost 3; bases outside the gene matches: 9. Here the CDR3 DNA reads TGTGCCAGGCCGGGACAGGAGCCCAAAGAGACCCAGTACTTC. Amino acid sequence: CARPGQEPKETQYF.